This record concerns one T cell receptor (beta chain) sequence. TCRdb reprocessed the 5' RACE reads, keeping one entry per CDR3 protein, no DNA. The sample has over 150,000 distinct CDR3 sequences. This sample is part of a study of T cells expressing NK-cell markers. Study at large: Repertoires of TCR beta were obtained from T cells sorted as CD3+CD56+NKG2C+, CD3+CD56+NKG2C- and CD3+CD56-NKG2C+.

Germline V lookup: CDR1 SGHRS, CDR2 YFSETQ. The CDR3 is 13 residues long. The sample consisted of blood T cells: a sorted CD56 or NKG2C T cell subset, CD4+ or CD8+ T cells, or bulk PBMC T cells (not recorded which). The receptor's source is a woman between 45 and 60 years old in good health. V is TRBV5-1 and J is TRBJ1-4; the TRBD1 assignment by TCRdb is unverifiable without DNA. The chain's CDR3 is CASSSGTGSKLFF.